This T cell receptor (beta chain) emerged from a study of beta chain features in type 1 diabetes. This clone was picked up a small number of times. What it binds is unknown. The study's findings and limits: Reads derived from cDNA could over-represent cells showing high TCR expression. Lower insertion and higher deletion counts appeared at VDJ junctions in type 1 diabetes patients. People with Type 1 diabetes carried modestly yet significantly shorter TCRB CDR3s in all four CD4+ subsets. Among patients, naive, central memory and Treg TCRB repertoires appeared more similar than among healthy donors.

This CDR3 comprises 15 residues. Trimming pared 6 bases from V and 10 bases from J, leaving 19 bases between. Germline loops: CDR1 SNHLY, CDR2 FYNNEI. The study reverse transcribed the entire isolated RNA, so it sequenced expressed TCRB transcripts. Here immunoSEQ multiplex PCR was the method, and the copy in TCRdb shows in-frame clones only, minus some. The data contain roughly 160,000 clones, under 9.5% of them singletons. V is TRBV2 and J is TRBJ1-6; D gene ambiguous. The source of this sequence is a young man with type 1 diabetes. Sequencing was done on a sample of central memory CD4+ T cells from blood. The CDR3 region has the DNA TGTGCCAGCAGCGCTCGAAGGATAGCGGAATCACCCCTCCACTTT. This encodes CASSARRIAESPLHF. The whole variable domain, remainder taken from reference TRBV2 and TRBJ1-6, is EPEVTQTPSHQVTQMGQEVILRCVPISNHLYFYWYRQILGQKVEFLVSFYNNEISEKSEIFDDQFSVERPDGSNFTLKIRSTKLEDSAMYFCASSARRIAESPLHFGNGTRLTVT.